A selection of T cell receptor beta chains follows, all from one sample in a study of T cell responses to AZD1222 COVID-19 vaccine. Profiling relied on immunoSEQ multiplex PCR, and the TCRdb table lists in-frame clones only, not all of them. Of about 130,000 clones listed, 86% were seen once; the top ten hold less than 15%. This material consisted of peripheral blood, taken on day 0 of AZD1222 vaccination. Receptors originate from an adult in good health. CDR3s include the opening cysteine and the closing phenylalanine or tryptophan. Each record gives: clone size, D gene, V gene, J gene, CDR3 protein, CDR3 DNA. D genes are given only for firm matches. Not every row has a clone size; where given, it reads once, few, many or a size class.

-,TRBD2,TRBV29-1,TRBJ2-7,CSVDISGSYEQYF,TGCAGCGTTGATATTAGCGGGAGCTACGAGCAGTACTTC
-,-,TRBV21-1,TRBJ2-3,CASSKGKGAGDTDTQYF,TGTGCCAGCAGCAAAGGGAAGGGAGCGGGGGACACAGATACGCAGTATTTT
few,-,TRBV30,TRBJ1-5,CAWSVRQPQHF,TGTGCCTGGAGTGTACGACAGCCCCAGCATTTT
-,-,TRBV5-1,TRBJ1-1,CASSLAWKGMAEAFF,TGCGCCAGCAGCTTGGCCTGGAAGGGGATGGCTGAAGCTTTCTTT
-,-,TRBV6-5,TRBJ2-1,CASRLSGSSYNEQFF,TGTGCCAGCAGACTCAGCGGAAGCTCCTACAATGAGCAGTTCTTC
-,TRBD1,TRBV27,TRBJ1-2,CASSLGTGVDGYTF,TGTGCCAGCAGTTTGGGGACAGGGGTCGATGGCTACACCTTC
-,-,TRBV7-2,TRBJ1-1,CASSLVPSMNTEAFF,TGTGCCAGCAGCTTAGTCCCCAGCATGAACACTGAAGCTTTCTTT
-,-,TRBV11-2,TRBJ1-3,CASSMNLLGNTIYF,TGTGCCAGCAGCATGAACTTGTTAGGAAACACCATATATTTT
-,TRBD2,TRBV7-6,TRBJ2-2,CASSLVLAGVPTNTGELFF,TGTGCCAGCAGCTTAGTTTTGGCGGGAGTCCCTACGAACACCGGGGAGCTGTTTTTT
medium-sized,-,TRBV7-6,TRBJ2-3,CASSLMAGLPTDTQYF,TGTGCCAGCAGCTTAATGGCGGGACTTCCCACAGATACGCAGTATTTT
-,-,TRBV5-8,TRBJ1-3,CASSLRGASGNTIYF,TGTGCCAGCAGCTTACGAGGGGCCTCTGGAAACACCATATATTTT
-,-,TRBV3-1/TRBV3-2,TRBJ1-2,CASSQDRQLYGYTF,TGTGCCAGCAGCCAAGATCGTCAGCTCTATGGCTACACCTTC
-,-,TRBV7-9,TRBJ2-7,CASSSTLPQRGRNSYEQYF,TGTGCCAGCAGCTCAACCCTTCCTCAACGAGGGCGAAACTCCTACGAGCAGTACTTC
-,-,TRBV25-1,TRBJ2-3,CASRGPGTDTQYF,TGTGCCAGCAGGGGGCCAGGCACAGATACGCAGTATTTT
once,-,TRBV10-3,TRBJ1-2,CSVSGKPDGGYTF,TGTTCGGTAAGCGGGAAACCCGACGGTGGCTACACCTTC
-,-,TRBV19,TRBJ1-5,CASSGSNILFSNQPQHF,TGTGCCAGTAGTGGATCGAACATACTATTTAGCAATCAGCCCCAGCATTTT
-,TRBD1,TRBV9,TRBJ2-7,CASSSQGTANPYEQYF,TGTGCCAGCAGCTCACAGGGGACAGCAAATCCCTACGAGCAGTACTTC
-,-,TRBV5-1,TRBJ1-2,CASSFAEFNYGYTF,TGCGCCAGCAGCTTTGCAGAATTTAACTATGGCTACACCTTC
-,-,TRBV10-3,TRBJ1-1,CAISERVSGPNTEAFF,TGTGCCATCAGTGAGAGGGTATCGGGCCCGAACACTGAAGCTTTCTTT
few,TRBD2,TRBV6-4,TRBJ2-3,CASSDGGGASTDTQYF,TGTGCCAGCAGTGACGGCGGGGGAGCTAGCACAGATACGCAGTATTTT
-,-,TRBV11-1,TRBJ1-3,CASSWDTSGNTIYF,TGTGCCAGCAGCTGGGACACCTCTGGAAACACCATATATTTT
-,-,TRBV24-1,TRBJ2-2,CATSDLTLNTGELFF,TGTGCCACCAGTGATTTAACTTTGAACACCGGGGAGCTGTTTTTT
-,-,TRBV5-1,TRBJ1-1,CASSLEGGSTEAFF,TGCGCCAGCAGCTTGGAGGGTGGGAGCACTGAAGCTTTCTTT
once,TRBD2,TRBV9,TRBJ2-2,CASSGTSGNTGELFF,TGTGCCAGCAGCGGGACTAGCGGGAACACCGGGGAGCTGTTTTTT
few,-,TRBV5-1,TRBJ1-4,CASSPAGTPNEKLFF,TGCGCCAGCAGCCCAGCCGGGACACCTAATGAAAAACTGTTTTTT
-,-,TRBV10-3,TRBJ2-1,CAIRTTGSNEQFF,TGTGCCATCAGGACTACAGGGTCCAATGAGCAGTTCTTC
-,TRBD1,TRBV6-5,TRBJ1-1,CASSRGQGPEAFF,TGTGCCAGCAGCCGAGGACAGGGCCCTGAAGCTTTCTTT
-,-,TRBV28,TRBJ1-5,CASSLAGERNQPQHF,TGTGCCAGCAGTTTGGCGGGGGAGAGAAATCAGCCCCAGCATTTT
-,TRBD1,TRBV9,TRBJ1-1,CASSVDGQGTTEAFF,TGTGCCAGCAGCGTAGATGGACAGGGAACCACTGAAGCTTTCTTT
-,-,TRBV7-8,TRBJ1-5,CASSLGYEGDSNQPQHF,TGTGCCAGCAGCTTAGGATACGAAGGGGATAGCAATCAGCCCCAGCATTTT
-,TRBD1,TRBV6-5,TRBJ1-4,CASSYGTGYSNEKLFF,TGTGCCAGCAGTTACGGGACAGGGTATAGTAATGAAAAACTGTTTTTT
-,TRBD1,TRBV5-6,TRBJ2-7,CASSILGTVEQYF,TGTGCCAGCAGTATACTCGGGACAGTAGAGCAGTACTTC
-,TRBD2,TRBV7-9,TRBJ2-1,CASSFSRSYAGEAGNEQFF,TGTGCCAGCAGCTTTAGTCGGTCTTACGCGGGAGAGGCCGGCAATGAGCAGTTCTTC
-,-,TRBV19,TRBJ1-2,CASSISRGRGYGYTF,TGTGCCAGTAGTATCAGCCGGGGCAGGGGCTATGGCTACACCTTC
-,TRBD1,TRBV19,TRBJ1-6,CASSRGQNNSPLHF,TGTGCCAGTAGTAGGGGACAGAATAATTCACCCCTCCACTTT
-,-,TRBV28,TRBJ2-7,CASSLSGDREQYF,TGTGCCAGCAGTTTATCAGGGGACCGTGAGCAGTACTTC
-,-,TRBV19,TRBJ2-4,CASSMDHINIQYF,TGTGCCAGTAGTATGGATCACATCAACATTCAGTACTTC
-,-,TRBV7-9,TRBJ2-4,CASSFLENIQYF,TGTGCCAGCAGCTTCCTAGAAAACATTCAGTACTTC
-,TRBD2,TRBV4-1,TRBJ2-7,CASSQGLAGSYEQYF,TGCGCCAGCAGCCAGGGACTAGCGGGTTCCTACGAGCAGTACTTC